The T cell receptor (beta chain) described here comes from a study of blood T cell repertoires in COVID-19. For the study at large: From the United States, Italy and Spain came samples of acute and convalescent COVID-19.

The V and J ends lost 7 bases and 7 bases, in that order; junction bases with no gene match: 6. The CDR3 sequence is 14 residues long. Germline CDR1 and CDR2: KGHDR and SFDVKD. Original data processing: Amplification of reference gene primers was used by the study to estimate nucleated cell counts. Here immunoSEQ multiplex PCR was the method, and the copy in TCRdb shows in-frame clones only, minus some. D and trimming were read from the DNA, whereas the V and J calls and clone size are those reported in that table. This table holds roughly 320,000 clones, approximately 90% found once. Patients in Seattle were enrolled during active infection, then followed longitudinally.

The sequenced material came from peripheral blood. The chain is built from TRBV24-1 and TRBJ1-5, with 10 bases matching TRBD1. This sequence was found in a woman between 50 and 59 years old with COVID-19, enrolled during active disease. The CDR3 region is CATRAGTGDQPQHF. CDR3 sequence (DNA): TGTGCCACCAGGGCCGGGACAGGGGACCAGCCCCAGCATTTT.